This record concerns one T cell receptor (beta chain) sequence. Its antigen is undetermined. The sample comes from a study of cytomegalovirus exposure and HLA in healthy donors. Notes on the study in general: Reportedly, diagnosis of cytomegalovirus status by the classifier showed high specificity and sensitivity. A few chains linked to CMV were shown in vitro to be specific for CMV antigens.

PCR involved 60 Vbeta and 13 Jbeta primers. In the study's own analysis: In a later analysis, roughly 11 million of approximately 80 million unique beta chains occurred in at least two donors. Here immunoSEQ multiplex PCR was the method, and the copy in TCRdb shows in-frame clones only, minus some. D and trimming were read from the DNA, whereas the V and J calls and clone size are those reported in that table. The repertoire holds under 250,000 clones, with around 81% as singletons. The germline V gene encodes CDR1 MNHEY and CDR2 SMNVEV (reference sequence). The CDR3 extends over 12 amino acids. V was clipped by 8 bases and J by 5 bases, with 12 bases between them.

The chain has TRBV27 and TRBJ2-5; possibly TRBD1 for D (6 bases). The source material was PBMCs. The origin of this receptor is a woman between 50 and 59 years old in good health and CMV-seropositive. CDR3 protein: CASWTVGETQYF. The CDR3 nucleotides are TGTGCCAGCTGGACAGTGGGGGAGACCCAGTACTTC.